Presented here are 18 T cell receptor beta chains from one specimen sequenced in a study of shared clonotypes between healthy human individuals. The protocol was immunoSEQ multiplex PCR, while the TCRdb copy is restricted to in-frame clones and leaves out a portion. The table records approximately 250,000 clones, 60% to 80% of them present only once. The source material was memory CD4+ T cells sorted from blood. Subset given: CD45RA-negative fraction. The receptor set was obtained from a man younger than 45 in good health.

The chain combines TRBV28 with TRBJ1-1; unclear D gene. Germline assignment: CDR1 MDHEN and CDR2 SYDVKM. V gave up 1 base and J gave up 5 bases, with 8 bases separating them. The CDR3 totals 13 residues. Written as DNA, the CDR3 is TGTGCCAGCAGTTTATTGGGAGTAACTGAAGCTTTCTTT. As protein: CASSLLGVTEAFF.

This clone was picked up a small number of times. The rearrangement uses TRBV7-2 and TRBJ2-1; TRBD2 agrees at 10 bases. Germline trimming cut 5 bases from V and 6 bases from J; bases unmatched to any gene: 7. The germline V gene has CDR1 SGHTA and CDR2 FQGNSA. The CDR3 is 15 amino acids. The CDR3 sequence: CASSVLAGAVNEQFF. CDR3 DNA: TGTGCCAGCAGCGTGCTAGCGGGAGCGGTCAATGAGCAGTTCTTC.

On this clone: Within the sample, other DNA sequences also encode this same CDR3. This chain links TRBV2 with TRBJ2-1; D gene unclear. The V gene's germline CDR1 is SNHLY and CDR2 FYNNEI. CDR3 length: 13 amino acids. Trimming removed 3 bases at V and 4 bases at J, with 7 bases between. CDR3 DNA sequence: TGTGCCAGCAGTGAGTTAGGGTACAATGAGCAGTTCTTC. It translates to CASSELGYNEQFF.

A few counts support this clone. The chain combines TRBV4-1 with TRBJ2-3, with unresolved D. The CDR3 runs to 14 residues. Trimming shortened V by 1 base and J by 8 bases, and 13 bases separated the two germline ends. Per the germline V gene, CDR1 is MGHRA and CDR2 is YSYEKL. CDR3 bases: TGCGCCAGCAGCCAAGGAATATCAGTGGGTACGCAGTATTTT. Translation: CASSQGISVGTQYF.

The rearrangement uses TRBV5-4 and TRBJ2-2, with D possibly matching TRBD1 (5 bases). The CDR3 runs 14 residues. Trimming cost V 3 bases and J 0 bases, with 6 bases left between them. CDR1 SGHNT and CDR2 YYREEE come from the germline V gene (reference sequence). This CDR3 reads CASSWTTNTGELFF. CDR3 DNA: TGTGCCAGCAGCTGGACAACGAACACCGGGGAGCTGTTTTTT. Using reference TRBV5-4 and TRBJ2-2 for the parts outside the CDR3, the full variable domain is ETGVTQSPTHLIKTRGQQVTLRCSSQSGHNTVSWYQQALGQGPQFIFQYYREEENGRGNFPPRFSGLQFPNYSSELNVNALELDDSALYLCASSWTTNTGELFFGEGSRLTVL.

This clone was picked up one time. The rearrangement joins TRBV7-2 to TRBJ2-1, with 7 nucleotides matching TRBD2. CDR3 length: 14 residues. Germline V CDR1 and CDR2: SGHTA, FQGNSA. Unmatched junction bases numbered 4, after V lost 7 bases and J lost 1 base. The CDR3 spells CASIQAGSYNEQFF. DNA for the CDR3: TGTGCCAGCATCCAAGCGGGGTCCTACAATGAGCAGTTCTTC.

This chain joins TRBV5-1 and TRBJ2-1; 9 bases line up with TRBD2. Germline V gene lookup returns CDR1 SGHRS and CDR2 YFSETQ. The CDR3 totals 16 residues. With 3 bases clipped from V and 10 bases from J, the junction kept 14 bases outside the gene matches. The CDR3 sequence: CASSYTGTSRAQEQFF. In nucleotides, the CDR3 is TGCGCCAGCAGCTACACCGGGACTAGCCGGGCGCAAGAGCAGTTCTTC.

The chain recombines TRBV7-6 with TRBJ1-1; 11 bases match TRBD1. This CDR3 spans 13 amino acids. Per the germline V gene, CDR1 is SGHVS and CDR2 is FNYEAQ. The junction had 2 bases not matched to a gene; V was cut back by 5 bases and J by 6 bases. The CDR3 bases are TGTGCCAGCAGCCAGGGACAGGGGGCTGAAGCTTTCTTT. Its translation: CASSQGQGAEAFF. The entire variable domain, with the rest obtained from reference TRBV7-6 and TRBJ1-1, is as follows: GAGVSQSPRYKVTKRGQDVALRCDPISGHVSLYWYRQALGQGPEFLTYFNYEAQQDKSGLPNDRFSAERPEGSISTLTIQRTEQRDSAMYRCASSQGQGAEAFFGQGTRLTVV.

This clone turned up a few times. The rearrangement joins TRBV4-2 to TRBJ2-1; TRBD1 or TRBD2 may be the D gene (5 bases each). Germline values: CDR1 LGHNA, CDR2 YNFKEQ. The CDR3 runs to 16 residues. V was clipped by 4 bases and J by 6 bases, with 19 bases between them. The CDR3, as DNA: TGTGCCAGCAGCCGAAACCGGGACGGAAAACCCAATGAGCAGTTCTTC. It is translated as CASSRNRDGKPNEQFF.

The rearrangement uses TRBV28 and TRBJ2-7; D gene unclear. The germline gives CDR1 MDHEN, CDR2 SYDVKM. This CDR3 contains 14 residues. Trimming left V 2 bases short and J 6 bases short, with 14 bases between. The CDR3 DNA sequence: TGTGCCAGCAGTTTACTAGGGCTGGTGCTCGAGCAGTACTTC. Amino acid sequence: CASSLLGLVLEQYF.

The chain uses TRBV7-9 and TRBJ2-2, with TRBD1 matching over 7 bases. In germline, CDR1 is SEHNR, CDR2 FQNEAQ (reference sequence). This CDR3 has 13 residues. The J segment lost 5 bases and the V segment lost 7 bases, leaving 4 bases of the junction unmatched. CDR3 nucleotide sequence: TGTGCCAGCAACAACAGGGGAACCGGGGAGCTGTTTTTT. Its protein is CASNNRGTGELFF.

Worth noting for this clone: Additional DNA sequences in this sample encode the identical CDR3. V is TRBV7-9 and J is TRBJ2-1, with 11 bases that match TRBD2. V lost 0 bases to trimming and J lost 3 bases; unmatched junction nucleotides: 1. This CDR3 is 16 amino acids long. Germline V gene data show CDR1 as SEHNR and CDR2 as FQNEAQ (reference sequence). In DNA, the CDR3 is TGTGCCAGCAGCTTAGCACTAGCGGGAGTCTACAATGAGCAGTTCTTC. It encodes CASSLALAGVYNEQFF.

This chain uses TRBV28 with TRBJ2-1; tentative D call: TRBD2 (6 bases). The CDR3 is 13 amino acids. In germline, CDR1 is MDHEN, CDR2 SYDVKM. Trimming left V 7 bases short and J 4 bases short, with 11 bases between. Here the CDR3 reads CASTPGVYNEQFF. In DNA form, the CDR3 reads TGTGCCAGCACCCCGGGGGTTTACAATGAGCAGTTCTTC.

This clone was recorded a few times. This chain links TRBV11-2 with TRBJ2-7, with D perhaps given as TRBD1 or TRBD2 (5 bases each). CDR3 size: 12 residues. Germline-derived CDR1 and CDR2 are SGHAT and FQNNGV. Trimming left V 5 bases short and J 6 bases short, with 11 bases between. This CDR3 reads CASSLTGLEQYF. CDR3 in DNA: TGTGCCAGCAGCCTGACGGGGCTCGAGCAGTACTTC.

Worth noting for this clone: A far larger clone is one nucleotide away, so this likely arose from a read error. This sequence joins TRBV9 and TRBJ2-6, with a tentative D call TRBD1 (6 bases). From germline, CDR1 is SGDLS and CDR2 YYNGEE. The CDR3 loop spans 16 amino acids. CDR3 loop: CASSATQGSGANVLIF. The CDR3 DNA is TGTGCCAGCAGCGCCACACAGGGTTCTGGGGCCAACGTCCTGATTTTC. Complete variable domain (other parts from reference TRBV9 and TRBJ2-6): DSGVTQTPKHLITATGQRVTLRCSPRSGDLSVYWYQQSLDQGLQFLIQYYNGEERAKGNILERFSAQQFPDLHSELNLSSLELGDSALYFCASSATQGSGANVLIFGAGSRLTVL.

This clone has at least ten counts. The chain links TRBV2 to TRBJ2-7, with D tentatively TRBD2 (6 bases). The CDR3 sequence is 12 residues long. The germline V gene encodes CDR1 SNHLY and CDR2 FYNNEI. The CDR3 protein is CMGGTSSYEQYF. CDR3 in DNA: TGTATGGGGGGAACGAGCTCCTACGAGCAGTACTTC.

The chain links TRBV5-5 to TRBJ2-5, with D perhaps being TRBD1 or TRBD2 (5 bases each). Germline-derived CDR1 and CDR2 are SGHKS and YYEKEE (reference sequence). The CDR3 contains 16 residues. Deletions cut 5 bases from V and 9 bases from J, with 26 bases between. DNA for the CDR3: TGTGCCAGCAGTCCCCAGGGTACGGTCCTCACCGGGGCCCAGTACTTC. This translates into CASSPQGTVLTGAQYF.

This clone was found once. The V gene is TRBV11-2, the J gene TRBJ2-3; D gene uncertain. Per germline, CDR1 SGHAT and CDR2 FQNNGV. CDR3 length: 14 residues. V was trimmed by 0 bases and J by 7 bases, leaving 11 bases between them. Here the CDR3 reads CASSLDSGGYTQYF. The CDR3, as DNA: TGTGCCAGCAGCTTAGATAGTGGCGGATATACGCAGTATTTT.